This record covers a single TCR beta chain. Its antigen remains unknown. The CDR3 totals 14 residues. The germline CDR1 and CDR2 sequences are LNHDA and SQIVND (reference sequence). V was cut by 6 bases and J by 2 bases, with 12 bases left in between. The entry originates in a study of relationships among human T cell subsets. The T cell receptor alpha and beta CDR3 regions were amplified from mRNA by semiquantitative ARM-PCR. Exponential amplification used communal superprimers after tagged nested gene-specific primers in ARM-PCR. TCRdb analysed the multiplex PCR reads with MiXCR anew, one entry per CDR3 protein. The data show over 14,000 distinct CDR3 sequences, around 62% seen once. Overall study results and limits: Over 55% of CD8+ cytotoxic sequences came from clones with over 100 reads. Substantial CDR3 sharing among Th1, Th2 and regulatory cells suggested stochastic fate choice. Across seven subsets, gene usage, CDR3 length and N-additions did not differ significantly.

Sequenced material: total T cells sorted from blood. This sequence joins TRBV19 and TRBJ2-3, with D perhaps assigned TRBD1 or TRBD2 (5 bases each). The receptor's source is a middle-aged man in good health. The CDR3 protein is CASRGDLNTDTQYF. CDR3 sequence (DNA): TGTGCCAGTAGGGGGGACCTAAACACAGATACGCAGTATTTT.